These T cell receptor beta chains were read from a single sample in a study of shared clonotypes between healthy human individuals. The table came from immunoSEQ multiplex PCR; TCRdb's copy has only in-frame clones and leaves some out. Altogether about 2.3 million clones are present, just over 90% being singletons, with the ten largest covering about 0.41%. The sample comprised naive CD4+ T cells from PBMCs. These receptors were obtained from a man between 18 and 29 years old in good health. Some clones in this sample may be carry-over from other donors' samples. The CDR3 runs from the conserved cysteine through the conserved F or W. The D gene is left open where the match is weak. Some rows have no size entry. The others give once, few or many, or a class for an expanded clone.

clone_size d_call j_call v_call cdr3_aa cdr3_nt
- TRBD1 TRBJ1-2 TRBV5-1 CASSLAGTGNYGYTF TGCGCCAGCAGCTTGGCCGGGACAGGGAACTATGGCTACACCTTC
- TRBD2 TRBJ2-4 TRBV6-1 CASRTSGSKNIQYF TGTGCCAGCCGGACTAGCGGATCCAAAAACATTCAGTACTTC
- TRBD1 TRBJ1-4 TRBV6-5 CASSITRDRIEKLFF TGTGCCAGCAGTATTACCCGGGACAGGATTGAAAAACTGTTTTTT
- TRBD2 TRBJ2-7 TRBV6-5 CASRVSGASYEQYF TGTGCCAGCAGAGTTAGCGGGGCCTCCTACGAGCAGTACTTC
- TRBD1 TRBJ2-3 TRBV5-1 CASTIGEGAVGTDTQYF TGCGCCAGCACAATTGGAGAGGGGGCAGTCGGCACAGATACGCAGTATTTT
- TRBD1 TRBJ2-7 TRBV14 CASSHIRDRVYEQYF TGTGCCAGCAGCCACATTCGGGACAGGGTTTACGAGCAGTACTTC
- - TRBJ2-1 TRBV2 CASSDPILSSSYNEQFF TGTGCCAGCAGCGACCCAATCCTATCCTCCTCCTACAATGAGCAGTTCTTC
- - TRBJ1-3 TRBV7-3 CASSLRSGNTIYF TGTGCCAGCAGCTTGCGCTCTGGAAACACCATATATTTT
once - TRBJ2-7 TRBV6-5 CASSYAGYEQYF TGTGCCAGCAGTTACGCGGGCTACGAGCAGTACTTC
- - TRBJ2-5 TRBV20-1 CSATGETQYF TGCAGTGCAACCGGAGAGACCCAGTACTTC
once - TRBJ1-4 TRBV4-2 CASSQDMGANEKLFF TGTGCCAGCAGCCAAGATATGGGAGCCAATGAAAAACTGTTTTTT
- TRBD1 TRBJ1-1 TRBV2 CASSRDRAPEAFF TGTGCCAGCAGTAGGGACAGGGCCCCTGAAGCTTTCTTT
- - TRBJ1-2 TRBV2 CASSMTANYGYTF TGTGCCAGCAGTATGACGGCAAACTATGGCTACACCTTC
- - TRBJ2-3 TRBV28 CASRNRSAQYF TGTGCCAGCAGGAACAGGAGTGCGCAGTATTTT
few - TRBJ1-2 TRBV6-5 CASSYPGYGYTF TGTGCCAGCAGTTACCCGGGCTATGGCTACACCTTC
- TRBD2 TRBJ2-7 TRBV15 CATSRDPGGRGSEQYF TGTGCCACCAGCAGAGATCCGGGCGGGAGGGGCTCCGAGCAGTACTTC
- - TRBJ1-1 TRBV10-3 CATTSGAWNTEAFF TGTGCCACCACCTCCGGGGCTTGGAACACTGAAGCTTTCTTT
- - TRBJ2-2 TRBV30 CAWSLPGQLTGELFF TGTGCCTGGAGTCTTCCGGGACAACTCACCGGGGAGCTGTTTTTT
- TRBD2 TRBJ2-7 TRBV28 CASSQKREPGEQYF TGTGCCAGCAGTCAGAAGCGGGAGCCGGGCGAGCAGTACTTC
- TRBD2 TRBJ2-7 TRBV6-4 CASGRQGTSRLEGYEQYF TGTGCCAGCGGGAGACAAGGGACTAGCAGACTAGAGGGCTACGAGCAGTACTTC
- - TRBJ1-4 TRBV5-1 CASSPDSTNEKLFF TGCGCCAGCAGCCCGGACAGCACTAATGAAAAACTGTTTTTT
- TRBD2 TRBJ2-3 TRBV7-3 CASSFGLAGVDTQYF TGTGCCAGCAGCTTTGGACTAGCGGGAGTTGATACGCAGTATTTT
- - TRBJ1-3 TRBV7-2 CASSAQSGNTIYF TGTGCCAGCAGCGCGCAGTCTGGAAACACCATATATTTT
- - TRBJ2-3 TRBV5-4 CASSLFGEGTDTQYF TGTGCCAGCAGCTTGTTTGGGGAGGGCACAGATACGCAGTATTTT
- TRBD2 TRBJ2-2 TRBV7-3 CASSAGTSEVGELFF TGTGCCAGCAGCGCCGGGACTAGCGAAGTCGGGGAGCTGTTTTTT
- TRBD2 TRBJ2-3 TRBV5-4 CASSLEGSGTPPSTDTQYF TGTGCCAGCAGCTTGGAGGGTAGCGGGACCCCTCCTAGCACAGATACGCAGTATTTT
- - TRBJ2-3 TRBV6-1 CASSAVADTQYF TGTGCCAGCAGTGCGGTAGCAGATACGCAGTATTTT
- TRBD1 TRBJ2-5 TRBV5-6 CASSSGTGGETQYF TGTGCCAGCAGTTCCGGGACAGGGGGGGAGACCCAGTACTTC
- - TRBJ1-2 TRBV25-1 CASSEKGTYYGYTF TGTGCCAGCAGTGAAAAAGGGACTTACTATGGCTACACCTTC
- TRBD2 TRBJ2-2 TRBV27 CASQRGYTGELFF TGTGCCAGCCAGCGGGGTTACACCGGGGAGCTGTTTTTT
- - TRBJ2-7 TRBV4-1 CASSQEWGRTKQYF TGCGCCAGCAGCCAAGAATGGGGTAGGACAAAGCAGTACTTC
once - TRBJ2-2 TRBV5-1 CASSRITNTGELFF TGCGCCAGCAGTCGGATCACAAACACCGGGGAGCTGTTTTTT
- TRBD1 TRBJ2-1 TRBV28 CASNPTGHFDEQFF TGTGCCAGCAACCCGACAGGGCACTTCGATGAGCAGTTCTTC
- - TRBJ2-7 TRBV5-5 CASSYRSYEQYF TGTGCCAGCAGCTACCGGAGCTACGAGCAGTACTTC
- - TRBJ2-6 TRBV5-8 CASSLGVVLTF TGTGCCAGCAGCTTAGGGGTCGTCCTGACTTTC
- - TRBJ2-5 TRBV4-1 CASSLLNTQETQYF TGCGCCAGCAGCCTCCTGAACACACAAGAGACCCAGTACTTC
once - TRBJ2-6 TRBV10-3 CAAQPGQAYVLTF TGTGCCGCCCAACCGGGACAAGCTTACGTCCTGACTTTC
- - TRBJ1-3 TRBV7-3 CASSPSPGNTIYF TGTGCCAGCAGTCCCTCCCCCGGAAACACCATATATTTT
- - TRBJ1-4 TRBV6-1 CASKSPGLNEKLFF TGTGCCAGCAAGTCCCCAGGACTTAATGAAAAACTGTTTTTT
- - TRBJ1-4 TRBV18 CASSQAWGVNEKLFF TGTGCCAGCTCTCAGGCCTGGGGCGTTAATGAAAAACTGTTTTTT
- - TRBJ1-1 TRBV19 CASSPKVNTEAFF TGTGCCAGTAGTCCTAAGGTGAACACTGAAGCTTTCTTT